This section outlines one T cell receptor beta chain sequence together with its context. The specificity of this receptor is unknown. No base quality information exists; no much larger clone differs at one position. This entry comes from a study of blood T cell repertoires in COVID-19 (dated by TCRdb to the early 2020s). General notes on the study: Samples from collaborators originated in the United States, Italy and Spain and spanned both the acute and convalescent phases of COVID-19. The material from the prospective study consisted of cDNA or gDNA derived from T cells, B-cell-depleted T cells, or PBMCs. Deeply sampled blood TCRbeta repertoires from subjects exposed to, actively infected with, or recovered from COVID-19 were included in the dataset. The repertoires were released in a freely available public database intended as a resource for research on the immune response to SARS-CoV-2. Samples came from the ongoing ImmuneRACE study (first 160 participants) plus 1,254 subjects from 6 global collaborators. Nearly every sample came with metadata listing a de-identified subject ID, COVID-19 status, age in years and sex. Where available, HLA class I and class II types were taken from metadata supplied by the sample provider and were not determined by assay-based typing. The study at large found these results: Clinical and demographic metadata were provided uncurated, with the amount varying by source and participant.

Relative to germline, V is missing 1 base and J is missing 7 bases, with 7 bases of the junction outside any gene match. The CDR3 has 16 amino acids, counting the end cysteine and phenylalanine. CDR3 DNA is the only sequence kept; it has 48 bases, read in frame from the first base. The germline V gene specifies SGHTA as CDR1 and FQGTGA as CDR2. TCRbeta CDR3 regions were amplified from genomic DNA using the immunoSEQ Assay, a bias-controlled multiplex PCR. The authors processed their data as follows. Within the assay, amplification of reference gene primers was used to estimate how many nucleated cells each sample contained. To quantify the absolute abundance of each unique TCRbeta CDR3 rearrangement, sequence reads were collapsed and filtered. Productive Simpson clonality was computed per sample as the square root of Simpson's diversity index over productive rearrangements. TCRdb carries this immuneACCESS record with in-frame sequences only. Its versions omit some clonotypes, under half of them owing to an unresolved V gene in the studies checked, with the rest unexplained. V and J calls and clone size are those listed in that table; D and trimming were worked out from the DNA. This sample comprises 450,000 to 500,000 clones, roughly 88% of them detected only once. The ten top clones hold approximately 2.9% of the sample.

Collaborating institutions collected whole blood in K2EDTA tubes following their own protocols. For TCRbeta analysis, collaborator samples were shipped as frozen whole blood, as isolated PBMCs, or as DNA extracted from either sample type. Sample: peripheral blood. The chain is assembled from TRBV7-3 and TRBJ2-1; a stretch of 10 junction bases matches TRBD2. This receptor was identified in a human donor in a cohort sampled during active COVID-19. The CDR3 here reads CASSLRASGSSNEQFF. The nucleotide sequence reads as follows: TGTGCCAGCAGCTTAAGGGCTAGCGGGAGTAGTAATGAGCAGTTCTTC. Full variable domain (CDR3 extended with the reference TRBV7-3 and TRBJ2-1 proteins): GAGVSQTPSNKVTEKGKYVELRCDPISGHTALYWYRQSLGQGPEFLIYFQGTGAADDSGLPNDRFFAVRPEGSVSTLKIQRTERGDSAVYLCASSLRASGSSNEQFFGPGTRLTVL.